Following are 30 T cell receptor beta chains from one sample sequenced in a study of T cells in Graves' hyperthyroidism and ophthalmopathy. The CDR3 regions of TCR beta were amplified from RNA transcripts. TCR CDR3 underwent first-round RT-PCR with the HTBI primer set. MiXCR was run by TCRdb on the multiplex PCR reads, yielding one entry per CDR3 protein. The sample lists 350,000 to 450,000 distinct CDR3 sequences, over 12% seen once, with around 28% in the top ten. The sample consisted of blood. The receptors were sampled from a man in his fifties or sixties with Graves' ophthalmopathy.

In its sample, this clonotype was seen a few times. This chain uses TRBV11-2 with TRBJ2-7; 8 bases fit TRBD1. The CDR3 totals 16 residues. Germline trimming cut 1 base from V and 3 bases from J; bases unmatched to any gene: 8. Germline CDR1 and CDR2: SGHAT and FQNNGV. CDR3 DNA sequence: TGTGCCAGCAGCTTAGTCTATTGGACAGGGAACTACGAGCAGTACTTC. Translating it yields CASSLVYWTGNYEQYF.

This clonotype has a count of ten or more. The CDR3 here is CASSGTEETQYF. The CDR3 bases are TGTGCCAGCTCCGGGACAGAGGAGACCCAGTACTTC. This chain joins TRBV18 and TRBJ2-5; 7 nucleotides align to TRBD1. This CDR3 has 12 residues. J gave up 5 bases and V 6 bases, and 3 bases lay outside the gene matches. Germline V CDR1 and CDR2: KGHSH, LQKENI.

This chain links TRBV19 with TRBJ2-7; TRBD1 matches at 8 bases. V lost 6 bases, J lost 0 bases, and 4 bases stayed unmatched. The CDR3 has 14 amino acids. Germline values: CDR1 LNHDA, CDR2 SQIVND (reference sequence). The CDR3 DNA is TGTGCCAGTAGAGTTACAGGGGGCTCCTACGAGCAGTACTTC. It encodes CASRVTGGSYEQYF. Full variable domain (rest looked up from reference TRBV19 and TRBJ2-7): DGGITQSPKYLFRKEGQNVTLSCEQNLNHDAMYWYRQDPGQGLRLIYYSQIVNDFQKGDIAEGYSVSREKKESFPLTVTSAQKNPTAFYLCASRVTGGSYEQYFGPGTRLTVT.

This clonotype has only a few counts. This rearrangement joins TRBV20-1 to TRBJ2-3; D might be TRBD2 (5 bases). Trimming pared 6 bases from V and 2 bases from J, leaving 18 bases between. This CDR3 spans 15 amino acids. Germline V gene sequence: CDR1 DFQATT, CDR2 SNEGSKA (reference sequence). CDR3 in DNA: TGCAGTGCCCCCCCCCCTCGGGATTACACAGATACGCAGTATTTT. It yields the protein CSAPPPRDYTDTQYF.

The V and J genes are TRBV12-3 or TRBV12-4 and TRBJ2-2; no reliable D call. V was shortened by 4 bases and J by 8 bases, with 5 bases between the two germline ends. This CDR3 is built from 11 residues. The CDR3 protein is CASSYGGELFF. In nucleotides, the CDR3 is TGTGCCAGCAGTTATGGGGGGGAGCTGTTTTTT.

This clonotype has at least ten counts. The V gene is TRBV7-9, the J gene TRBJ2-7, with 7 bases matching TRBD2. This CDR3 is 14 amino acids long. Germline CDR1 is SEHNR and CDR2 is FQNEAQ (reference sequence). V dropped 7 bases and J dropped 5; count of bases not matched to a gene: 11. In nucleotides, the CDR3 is TGTGCCAGCACCCTTGGGGGGGAGCTCGACGAGCAGTACTTC. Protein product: CASTLGGELDEQYF. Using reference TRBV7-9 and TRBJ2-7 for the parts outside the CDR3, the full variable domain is DTGVSQNPRHKITKRGQNVTFRCDPISEHNRLYWYRQTLGQGPEFLTYFQNEAQLEKSRLLSDRFSAERPKGSFSTLEIQRTEQGDSAMYLCASTLGGELDEQYFGPGTRLTVT.

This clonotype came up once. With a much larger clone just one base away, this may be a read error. The CDR3 region is CATKRGGRTGTQYF. For the CDR3, the DNA is TGTGCCACGAAAAGGGGGGGGCGAACAGGTACGCAGTATTTT. The chain carries TRBV19 and TRBJ2-3; possible D gene TRBD2, 7 bases. This CDR3 region has 14 residues. Germline lookup yields CDR1 LNHDA and CDR2 SQIVND (reference sequence).

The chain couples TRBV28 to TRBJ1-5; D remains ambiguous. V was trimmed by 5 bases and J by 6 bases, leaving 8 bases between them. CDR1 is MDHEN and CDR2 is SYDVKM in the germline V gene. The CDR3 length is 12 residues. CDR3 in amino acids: CASSLLGQPQHF. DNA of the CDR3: TGTGCCAGCAGTCTTCTCGGTCAGCCCCAGCATTTT.

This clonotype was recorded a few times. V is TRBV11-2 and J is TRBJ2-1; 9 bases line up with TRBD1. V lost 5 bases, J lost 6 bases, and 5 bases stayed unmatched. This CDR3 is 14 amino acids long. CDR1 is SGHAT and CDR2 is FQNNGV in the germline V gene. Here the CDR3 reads CASSMDRGSNEQFF. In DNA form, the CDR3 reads TGTGCCAGCAGCATGGACAGGGGTAGCAATGAGCAGTTCTTC. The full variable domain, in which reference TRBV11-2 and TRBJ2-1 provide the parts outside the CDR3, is EAGVAQSPRYKIIEKRQSVAFWCNPISGHATLYWYQQILGQGPKLLIQFQNNGVVDDSQLPKDRFSAERLKGVDSTLKIQPAKLEDSAVYLCASSMDRGSNEQFFGPGTRLTVL.

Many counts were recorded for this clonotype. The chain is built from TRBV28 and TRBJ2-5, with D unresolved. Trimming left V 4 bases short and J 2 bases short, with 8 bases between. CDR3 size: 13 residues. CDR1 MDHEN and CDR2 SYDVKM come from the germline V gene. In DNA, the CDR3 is TGTGCCAGCAGTTCCAACACTCAAGAGACCCAGTACTTC. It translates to CASSSNTQETQYF.

The CDR3: CASSIGRQGLYEQYF. The CDR3 DNA reads TGTGCCAGTAGTATAGGGAGGCAGGGCCTCTACGAGCAGTACTTC. The V and J genes are TRBV19 and TRBJ2-7; D possibly matches TRBD1 or TRBD2 (5 bases each). Germline CDR1 and CDR2: LNHDA and SQIVND (reference sequence). Trimming took off 1 base at V and 3 bases at J, with 13 bases between the two ends. The CDR3 has 15 amino acids.

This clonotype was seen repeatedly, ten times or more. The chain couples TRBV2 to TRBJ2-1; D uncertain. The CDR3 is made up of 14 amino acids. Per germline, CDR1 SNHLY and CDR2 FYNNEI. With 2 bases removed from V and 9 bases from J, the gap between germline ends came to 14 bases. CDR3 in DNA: TGTGCCAGCAGTGAATCTCTAGGGATAGGTGAGCAGTTCTTC. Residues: CASSESLGIGEQFF. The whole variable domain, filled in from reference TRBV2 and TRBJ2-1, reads EPEVTQTPSHQVTQMGQEVILRCVPISNHLYFYWYRQILGQKVEFLVSFYNNEISEKSEIFDDQFSVERPDGSNFTLKIRSTKLEDSAMYFCASSESLGIGEQFFGPGTRLTVL.

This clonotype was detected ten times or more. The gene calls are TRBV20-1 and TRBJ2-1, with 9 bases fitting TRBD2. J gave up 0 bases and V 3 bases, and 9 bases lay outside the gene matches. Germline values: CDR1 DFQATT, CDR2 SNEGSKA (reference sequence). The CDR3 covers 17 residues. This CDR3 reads CSASASGTELSYNEQFF. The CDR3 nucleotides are TGCAGTGCTAGCGCTAGCGGGACGGAACTCTCCTACAATGAGCAGTTCTTC.

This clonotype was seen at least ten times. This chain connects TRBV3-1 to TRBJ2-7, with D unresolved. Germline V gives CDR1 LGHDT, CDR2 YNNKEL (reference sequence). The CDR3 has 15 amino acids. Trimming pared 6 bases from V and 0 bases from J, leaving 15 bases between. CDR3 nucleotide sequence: TGTGCCAGCAGTTCGTTTAGGCGGAGCTCCTACGAGCAGTACTTC. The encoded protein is CASSSFRRSSYEQYF.

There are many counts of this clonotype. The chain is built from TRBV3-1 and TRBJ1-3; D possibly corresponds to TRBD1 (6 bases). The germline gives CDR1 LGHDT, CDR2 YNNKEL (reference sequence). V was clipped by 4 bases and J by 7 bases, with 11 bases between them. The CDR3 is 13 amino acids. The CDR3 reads CASSRTGRNTIYF. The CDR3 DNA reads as TGTGCCAGCAGCCGTACAGGGCGGAACACCATATATTTT.

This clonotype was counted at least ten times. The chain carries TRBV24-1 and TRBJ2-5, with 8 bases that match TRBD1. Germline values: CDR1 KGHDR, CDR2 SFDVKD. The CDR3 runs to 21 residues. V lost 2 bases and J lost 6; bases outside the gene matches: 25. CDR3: CATSDWADRVFRDGPWKTQYF. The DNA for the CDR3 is TGTGCCACCAGTGATTGGGCGGACAGGGTTTTCAGGGACGGACCTTGGAAGACCCAGTACTTC.

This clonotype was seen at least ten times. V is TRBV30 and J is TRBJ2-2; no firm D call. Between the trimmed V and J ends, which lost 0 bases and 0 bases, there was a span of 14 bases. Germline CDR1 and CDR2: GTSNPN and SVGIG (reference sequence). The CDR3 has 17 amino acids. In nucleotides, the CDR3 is TGTGCCTGGAGTGTATTTGGGCCAAGTGCGAACACCGGGGAGCTGTTTTTT. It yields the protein CAWSVFGPSANTGELFF.

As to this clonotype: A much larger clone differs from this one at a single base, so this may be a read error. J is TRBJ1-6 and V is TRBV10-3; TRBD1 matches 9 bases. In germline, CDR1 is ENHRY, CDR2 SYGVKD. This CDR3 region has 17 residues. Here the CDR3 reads CDITSKGPGQGYSPLHF. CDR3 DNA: TGTGACATCACCTCCAAAGGCCCGGGACAGGGTTATTCACCCCTCCACTTT.

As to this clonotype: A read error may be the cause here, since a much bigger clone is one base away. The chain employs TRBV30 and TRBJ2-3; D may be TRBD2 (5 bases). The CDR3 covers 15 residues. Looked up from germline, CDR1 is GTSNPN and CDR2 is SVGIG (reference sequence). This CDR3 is CARSRGAEGTDTKYF. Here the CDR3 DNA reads TGTGCCCGGAGCCGGGGAGCGGAAGGCACAGATACGAAGTATTTT.

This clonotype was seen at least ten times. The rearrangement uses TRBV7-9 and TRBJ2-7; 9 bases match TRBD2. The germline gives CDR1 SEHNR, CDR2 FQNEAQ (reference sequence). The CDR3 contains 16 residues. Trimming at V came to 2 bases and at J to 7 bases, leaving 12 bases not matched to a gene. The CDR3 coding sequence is TGTGCCAGCAGCTTACCCCAGGCGGGAGGGCCTTGGGAGCAGTACTTC. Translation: CASSLPQAGGPWEQYF.

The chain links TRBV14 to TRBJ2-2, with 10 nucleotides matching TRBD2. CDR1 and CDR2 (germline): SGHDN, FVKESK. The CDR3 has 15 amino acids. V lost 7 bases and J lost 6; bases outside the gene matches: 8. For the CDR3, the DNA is TGTGCCAGCAACCGAGCGGGAGGGGAGTCCGGGGAGCTGTTTTTT. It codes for CASNRAGGESGELFF.

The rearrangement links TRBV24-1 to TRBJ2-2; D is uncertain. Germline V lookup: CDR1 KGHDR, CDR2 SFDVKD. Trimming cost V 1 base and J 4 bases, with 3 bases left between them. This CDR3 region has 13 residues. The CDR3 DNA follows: TGTGCCACCAGTGATTTTGGCACCGGGGAGCTGTTTTTT. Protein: CATSDFGTGELFF.

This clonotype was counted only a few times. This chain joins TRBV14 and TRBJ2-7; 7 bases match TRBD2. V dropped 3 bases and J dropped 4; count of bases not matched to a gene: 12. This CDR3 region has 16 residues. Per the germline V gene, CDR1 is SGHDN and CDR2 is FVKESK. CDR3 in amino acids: CASSQQLAARPYEQYF. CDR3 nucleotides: TGTGCCAGCAGCCAGCAGCTAGCGGCCAGACCTTACGAGCAGTACTTC.

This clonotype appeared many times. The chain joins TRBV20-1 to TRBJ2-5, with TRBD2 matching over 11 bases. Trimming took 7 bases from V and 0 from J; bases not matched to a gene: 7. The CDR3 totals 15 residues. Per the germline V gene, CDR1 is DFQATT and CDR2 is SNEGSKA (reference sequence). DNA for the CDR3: TGCAGTGGAGTGACTAGCGGGGCATACCAAGAGACCCAGTACTTC. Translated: CSGVTSGAYQETQYF.

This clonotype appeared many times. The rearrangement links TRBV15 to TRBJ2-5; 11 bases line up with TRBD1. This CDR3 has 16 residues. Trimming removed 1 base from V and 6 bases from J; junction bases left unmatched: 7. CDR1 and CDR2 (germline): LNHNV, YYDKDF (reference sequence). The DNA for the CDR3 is TGTGCCACCAGCAGAGCTAGGGGACAGGGGGACAAGACCCAGTACTTC. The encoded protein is CATSRARGQGDKTQYF.

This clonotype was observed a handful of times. Here the CDR3 reads CASSYSGNNYEQYF. The CDR3 DNA sequence: TGTGCCAGCAGTTACTCGGGCAACAACTACGAGCAGTACTTC. This chain uses TRBV6-5 with TRBJ2-7; D remains unclear. CDR3 length equals 14 residues. V lost 0 bases and J lost 3, with 9 bases in between. Germline V gene sequence: CDR1 MNHEY, CDR2 SVGAGI.

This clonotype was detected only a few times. The CDR3 sequence: CASSARRENPWTAYNEQFF. The CDR3 region has the DNA TGTGCCAGCAGCGCACGTCGGGAGAACCCATGGACCGCCTACAATGAGCAGTTCTTC. V and J are TRBV11-1 and TRBJ2-1, with D possibly matching TRBD2 (6 bases). Germline CDR1 SGHAT, CDR2 FQDESV (reference sequence). The V end lost 5 bases, the J end lost 2 bases, and 25 bases lay between the germline ends. This CDR3 has 19 residues.

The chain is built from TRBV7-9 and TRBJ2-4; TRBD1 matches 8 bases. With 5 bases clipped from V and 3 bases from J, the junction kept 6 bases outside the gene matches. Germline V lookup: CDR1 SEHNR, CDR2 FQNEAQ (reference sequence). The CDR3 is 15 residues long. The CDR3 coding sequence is TGTGCCAGCAGCACAGGGGGTAAGGGCAAAAACATTCAGTACTTC. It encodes CASSTGGKGKNIQYF.

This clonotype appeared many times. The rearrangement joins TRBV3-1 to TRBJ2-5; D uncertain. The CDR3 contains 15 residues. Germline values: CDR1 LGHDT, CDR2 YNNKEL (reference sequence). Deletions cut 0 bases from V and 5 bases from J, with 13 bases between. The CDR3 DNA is TGTGCCAGCAGCCAAGATAGAAGTCGGTGGGAGACCCAGTACTTC. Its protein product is CASSQDRSRWETQYF.

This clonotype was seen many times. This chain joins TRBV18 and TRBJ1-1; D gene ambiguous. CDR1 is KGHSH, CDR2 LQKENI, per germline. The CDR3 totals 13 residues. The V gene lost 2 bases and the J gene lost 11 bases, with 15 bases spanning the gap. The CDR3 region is CASSPGQDRSAFF. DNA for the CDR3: TGTGCCAGCTCACCAGGGCAGGATCGGTCGGCTTTCTTT.